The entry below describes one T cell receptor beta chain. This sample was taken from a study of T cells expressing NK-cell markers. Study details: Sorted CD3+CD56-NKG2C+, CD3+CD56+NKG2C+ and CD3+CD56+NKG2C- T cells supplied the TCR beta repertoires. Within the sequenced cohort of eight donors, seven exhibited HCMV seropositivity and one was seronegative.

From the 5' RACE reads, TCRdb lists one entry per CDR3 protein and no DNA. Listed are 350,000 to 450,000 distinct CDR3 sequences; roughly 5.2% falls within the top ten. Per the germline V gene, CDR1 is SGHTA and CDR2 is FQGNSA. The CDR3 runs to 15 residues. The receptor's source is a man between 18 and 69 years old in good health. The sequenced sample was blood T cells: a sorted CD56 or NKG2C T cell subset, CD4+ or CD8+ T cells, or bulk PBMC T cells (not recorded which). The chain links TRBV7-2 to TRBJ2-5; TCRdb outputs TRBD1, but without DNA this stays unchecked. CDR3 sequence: CASSLGGGLQETQYF.